This passage covers 32 T cell receptor beta chains from one sample sequenced in a study of cytomegalovirus exposure and HLA in healthy donors. The primer mix had 60 Vbeta and 13 Jbeta primers. Assay used: immunoSEQ multiplex PCR; TCRdb lists only in-frame clones, some missing. The sample holds about 150,000 clones, 84% seen once. Sequenced: PBMCs. The receptors derive from a boy under 10 years old in good health and CMV-seronegative.

The CDR3 DNA is TGTGCCAGCAGCGTAGCGGGGAGAGGCTCTGGAAACACCATATATTTT. It yields the protein CASSVAGRGSGNTIYF. The chain couples TRBV9 to TRBJ1-3; D is unclear. The length of the CDR3 is 16 residues. Trimming cost V 0 bases and J 0 bases, with 10 bases left between them. Germline V CDR1 and CDR2: SGDLS, YYNGEE. The full variable domain, its missing parts supplied by reference TRBV9 and TRBJ1-3, is DSGVTQTPKHLITATGQRVTLRCSPRSGDLSVYWYQQSLDQGLQFLIQYYNGEERAKGNILERFSAQQFPDLHSELNLSSLELGDSALYFCASSVAGRGSGNTIYFGEGSWLTVV.

The chain is built from TRBV12-5 and TRBJ1-5; D uncertain. The CDR3 length is 14 residues. V lost 4 bases, J lost 3 bases, and 10 bases lay in between. Germline CDR1 LGHNT, CDR2 FRNRAP. CDR3 sequence reads: CASGSGGINQPQHF. CDR3 sequence (DNA): TGTGCTAGTGGTTCAGGAGGTATCAATCAGCCCCAGCATTTT.

V usage is TRBV5-4 and J usage is TRBJ2-2; D unresolved. The CDR3 has 13 amino acids. The germline V gene encodes CDR1 SGHNT and CDR2 YYREEE (reference sequence). V lost 2 bases and J 4 bases, leaving 6 bases between the germline ends. The CDR3 DNA follows: TGTGCCAGCAGCTTCGAGGTCACCGGGGAGCTGTTTTTT. The encoded protein is CASSFEVTGELFF.

V gene TRBV6-5 combines with J gene TRBJ1-5; TRBD1 is a possible D gene (5 bases). CDR1 MNHEY and CDR2 SVGAGI come from the germline V gene. V was trimmed by 2 bases and J by 7 bases, leaving 15 bases between them. The CDR3 extends over 15 amino acids. The CDR3, as DNA: TGTGCCAGCAGTTACGGGGCCTCCGCGACCCAGCCCCAGCATTTT. Residues: CASSYGASATQPQHF.

The chain employs TRBV25-1 and TRBJ1-2; 9 bases match TRBD1. The CDR3 totals 16 residues. Per the germline V gene, CDR1 is MGHDK and CDR2 is SYGVNS. Trimming took 0 bases from V and 4 from J; bases not matched to a gene: 6. The CDR3 reads CASSEYRTTGGYGYTF. The DNA of the CDR3 is TGTGCCAGCAGTGAATATAGAACGACAGGGGGCTATGGCTACACCTTC.

The chain combines TRBV5-1 with TRBJ1-4; 7 bases map to TRBD1. Germline CDR1 SGHRS, CDR2 YFSETQ. Germline trimming cut 3 bases from V and 7 bases from J; bases unmatched to any gene: 3. The CDR3 contains 13 residues. The CDR3 nucleotides are TGCGCCAGCAGCTCTCCAGGGGGTGAAAAACTGTTTTTT. Protein product: CASSSPGGEKLFF.

V usage is TRBV5-4 and J usage is TRBJ2-7, with D possibly matching TRBD1 (5 bases). This CDR3 is 13 amino acids long. V gave up 0 bases and J gave up 3 bases, with 7 bases separating them. Per germline, CDR1 SGHNT and CDR2 YYREEE (reference sequence). The CDR3 here is CASSLADNYEQYF. In DNA form, the CDR3 reads TGTGCCAGCAGCTTGGCGGACAACTACGAGCAGTACTTC.

The chain uses TRBV27 and TRBJ1-1, with TRBD1 as a possible D gene (5 bases). V was shortened by 0 bases and J by 0 bases, with 8 bases between the two germline ends. There are 15 residues in the CDR3. Germline V gene lookup returns CDR1 MNHEY and CDR2 SMNVEV (reference sequence). The CDR3 here is CASSLSPGMNTEAFF. As DNA, the CDR3 is TGTGCCAGCAGTTTATCGCCAGGGATGAACACTGAAGCTTTCTTT.

The V call is TRBV12-5, the J call TRBJ2-2, with TRBD1 as a possible D gene (5 bases). CDR3 size: 15 residues. Trimming stripped 5 bases from V and 0 bases from J, with 10 bases between. Germline V CDR1 and CDR2: LGHNT, FRNRAP. In nucleotides, the CDR3 is TGTGCTAGTGGTGTCACAGGAGCGAACACCGGGGAGCTGTTTTTT. This gives the protein CASGVTGANTGELFF.

This chain uses TRBV5-1 with TRBJ2-5; 7 bases line up with TRBD2. After removal of 0 bases from V and 5 bases from J, the junction contained 10 bases not matched to a gene. The CDR3 consists of 16 residues. The V gene's germline CDR1 is SGHRS and CDR2 YFSETQ. This CDR3 reads CASSLGASGLGETQYF. DNA for the CDR3: TGCGCCAGCAGCTTGGGTGCTAGCGGACTGGGGGAGACCCAGTACTTC.

This sequence joins TRBV28 and TRBJ2-3, with 8 bases fitting TRBD2. The V gene's germline CDR1 is MDHEN and CDR2 SYDVKM. The CDR3 contains 14 residues. V dropped 7 bases and J dropped 2; count of bases not matched to a gene: 5. The CDR3 nucleotides read TGTGCCAGCACTCCGGGAGGGTCCACAGATACGCAGTATTTT. It encodes CASTPGGSTDTQYF.

This rearrangement joins TRBV28 to TRBJ2-1; 7 nucleotides match TRBD2. Germline assignment: CDR1 MDHEN and CDR2 SYDVKM. The CDR3 has 16 amino acids. The ends lost 2 bases at V and 7 bases at J; junction bases unmatched: 11. This chain's CDR3 is CASSLGGEGGGNEQFF. The CDR3 DNA sequence: TGTGCCAGCAGTTTAGGTGGGGAGGGAGGTGGTAATGAGCAGTTCTTC. Full variable domain (missing parts from reference TRBV28 and TRBJ2-1): DVKVTQSSRYLVKRTGEKVFLECVQDMDHENMFWYRQDPGLGLRLIYFSYDVKMKEKGDIPEGYSVSREKKERFSLILESASTNQTSMYLCASSLGGEGGGNEQFFGPGTRLTVL.

This chain connects TRBV6-1 to TRBJ2-2; tentatively, D is TRBD1 (6 bases). The CDR3 runs to 14 residues. The V end lost 6 bases, the J end lost 1 base, and 9 bases lay between the germline ends. Germline V gene lookup returns CDR1 MNHNS and CDR2 SASEGT. The CDR3 bases are TGTGCCAGCAGAGGACAGTTGAACACCGGGGAGCTGTTTTTT. Encoded protein: CASRGQLNTGELFF.

This clone was observed a few times. J is TRBJ1-1 and V is TRBV5-1; D might be TRBD1 (5 bases). The CDR3 totals 14 residues. Trimming removed 3 bases at V and 4 bases at J, with 13 bases between. Germline CDR1 SGHRS, CDR2 YFSETQ. The CDR3 loop is CASSSGGRTTEAFF. The DNA of the CDR3 is TGCGCCAGCAGCTCCGGGGGGAGGACCACTGAAGCTTTCTTT.

J is TRBJ1-2 and V is TRBV5-6; tentatively, D is TRBD1 (6 bases). This CDR3 is 15 amino acids long. Germline CDR1 SGHDT, CDR2 YYEEEE. V gave up 4 bases and J gave up 1 base, with 14 bases separating them. Written as DNA, the CDR3 is TGTGCCAGCAGCACTGGGGACAATCTTAACTATGGCTACACCTTC. Protein: CASSTGDNLNYGYTF.

This chain joins TRBV15 and TRBJ1-3; weak D call: TRBD1 (5 bases). Germline V gene sequence: CDR1 LNHNV, CDR2 YYDKDF (reference sequence). The CDR3 covers 17 residues. V was shortened by 2 bases and J by 0 bases, with 14 bases between the two germline ends. In DNA form, the CDR3 reads TGTGCCACCAGCAGACCTACAGGATCCTTCTCTGGAAACACCATATATTTT. This sequence encodes CATSRPTGSFSGNTIYF.

The chain links TRBV6-1 to TRBJ2-7, with D perhaps matching TRBD1 (6 bases). With 6 bases removed from V and 1 base from J, the gap between germline ends came to 16 bases. The length of the CDR3 is 15 residues. Germline V gene sequence: CDR1 MNHNS, CDR2 SASEGT. CDR3 sequence: CASSHTGFPSYEQYF. CDR3 bases: TGTGCCAGCAGCCATACAGGGTTCCCTTCCTACGAGCAGTACTTC.

The rearrangement links TRBV7-2 to TRBJ2-1, with 8 bases lining up with TRBD2. The CDR3 loop spans 14 amino acids. CDR1 is SGHTA and CDR2 is FQGNSA in the germline V gene. J was trimmed by 10 bases and V by 2 bases; bases with no gene match: 7. The CDR3 loop reads CASSLQSGRNEQFF. The DNA for the CDR3 is TGTGCCAGCAGCTTACAAAGCGGGAGAAACGAGCAGTTCTTC.

V is TRBV6-1 and J is TRBJ2-1; 8 nucleotides line up with TRBD1. Per the germline V gene, CDR1 is MNHNS and CDR2 is SASEGT. V lost 3 bases, J lost 12 bases, and 10 bases stayed unmatched. This CDR3 comprises 14 residues. CDR3 nucleotides: TGTGCCAGCAGTGACCCGACAGGGGCCCTCTCGCAGTTCTTC. Its translation: CASSDPTGALSQFF.

This chain connects TRBV6-5 to TRBJ2-7; 10 bases fit TRBD1. This CDR3 region has 15 residues. J lost 1 base, V lost 9 bases, and 9 bases had no gene match. Germline lookup yields CDR1 MNHEY and CDR2 SVGAGI. The CDR3 region is CARPDDRGQSYEQYF. The CDR3 DNA sequence: TGTGCCAGGCCGGATGACAGGGGGCAGTCCTACGAGCAGTACTTC.

The chain recombines TRBV6-1 with TRBJ1-2, with 9 positions matching TRBD1. This CDR3 is built from 13 residues. V lost 7 bases and J lost 3; bases outside the gene matches: 3. CDR1 and CDR2 (germline): MNHNS, SASEGT. The CDR3 sequence is CASTRTGDYGYTF. As DNA, the CDR3 is TGTGCCAGCACCAGGACAGGGGACTATGGCTACACCTTC.

In this sample, this clone turned up once. The chain couples TRBV29-1 to TRBJ2-1; 7 bases are shared with TRBD2. J gave up 2 bases and V 3 bases, and 10 bases lay outside the gene matches. This CDR3 spans 16 amino acids. CDR1 and CDR2 from the germline V gene are SQVTM and ANQGSEA. This CDR3 reads CSVEVGGHSTYNEQFF. CDR3 in DNA: TGCAGCGTTGAGGTGGGAGGGCATTCGACCTACAATGAGCAGTTCTTC.

This clone was counted a few times. V is TRBV25-1 and J is TRBJ2-3; D is ambiguous. Germline-derived CDR1 and CDR2 are MGHDK and SYGVNS. Trimming removed 7 bases at V and 11 bases at J, with 25 bases between. CDR3 size: 15 residues. CDR3 sequence reads: CASTSGSTPAGGQYF. CDR3 in DNA: TGTGCCAGCACTTCCGGGTCCACGCCGGCCGGTGGGCAGTATTTT. The entire variable domain, with the rest obtained from reference TRBV25-1 and TRBJ2-3, is as follows: EADIYQTPRYLVIGTGKKITLECSQTMGHDKMYWYQQDPGMELHLIHYSYGVNSTEKGDLSSESTVSRIRTEHFPLTLESARPSHTSQYLCASTSGSTPAGGQYFGPGTRLTVL.

The chain employs TRBV30 and TRBJ1-5, with a weak D call TRBD1 (6 bases). CDR1 and CDR2 (germline): GTSNPN, SVGIG (reference sequence). Between the trimmed V and J ends, which lost 0 bases and 7 bases, there was a span of 16 bases. This CDR3 is 15 amino acids long. The CDR3 DNA is TGTGCCTGGAGTGTAATCGGCGGGGGCATCCAGCCCCAGCATTTT. It encodes CAWSVIGGGIQPQHF.

The chain couples TRBV27 to TRBJ2-2; the D is unclear. The CDR3 spans 15 residues. Trimming left V 6 bases short and J 0 bases short, with 11 bases between. CDR1 and CDR2 (germline): MNHEY, SMNVEV (reference sequence). CDR3 coding DNA: TGTGCCAGCAGACGCCTAGGTTCGAACACCGGGGAGCTGTTTTTT. Encoded protein: CASRRLGSNTGELFF.

The chain employs TRBV11-2 and TRBJ2-1; 10 nucleotides match TRBD2. The CDR3 covers 16 residues. The V and J ends lost 6 bases and 4 bases, in that order; junction bases with no gene match: 9. Germline CDR1 and CDR2: SGHAT and FQNNGV. CDR3 loop: CASRSSSGSSYNEQFF. DNA for the CDR3: TGTGCCAGCAGATCATCTAGCGGGAGTTCGTACAATGAGCAGTTCTTC. The variable domain in full, with the rest retrieved from reference TRBV11-2 and TRBJ2-1, is EAGVAQSPRYKIIEKRQSVAFWCNPISGHATLYWYQQILGQGPKLLIQFQNNGVVDDSQLPKDRFSAERLKGVDSTLKIQPAKLEDSAVYLCASRSSSGSSYNEQFFGPGTRLTVL.

The V and J genes are TRBV27 and TRBJ1-2; perhaps TRBD1 as D (6 bases). V lost 7 bases and J lost 4, with 19 bases in between. Germline CDR1 and CDR2: MNHEY and SMNVEV (reference sequence). This CDR3 has 15 residues. The CDR3 protein is CASTFMVGRGYGYTF. CDR3 nucleotides: TGTGCCAGCACCTTTATGGTTGGCAGGGGCTATGGCTACACCTTC.

The CDR3 sequence: CSVQINRVGYTF. CDR3 DNA: TGCAGCGTTCAGATTAACAGGGTTGGCTACACCTTC. The V call is TRBV29-1, the J call TRBJ1-2; a possible D gene is TRBD1 (6 bases). Germline V gene lookup returns CDR1 SQVTM and CDR2 ANQGSEA. The CDR3 loop spans 12 amino acids. The V end was cut by 5 bases, the J end by 7 bases, with 14 bases between. Based on the CDR3 plus reference TRBV29-1 and TRBJ1-2, the full variable domain is SAVISQKPSRDICQRGTSLTIQCQVDSQVTMMFWYRQQPGQSLTLIATANQGSEATYESGFVIDKFPISRPNLTFSTLTVSNMSPEDSSIYLCSVQINRVGYTFGSGTRLTVV.

The chain employs TRBV2 and TRBJ2-4; D not certain. Germline V CDR1 and CDR2: SNHLY, FYNNEI. Trimming removed 7 bases from V and 0 bases from J, with 4 bases in between. This CDR3 has 12 amino acids. The CDR3 spells CASTLAKNIQYF. DNA for the CDR3: TGTGCCAGCACCCTAGCCAAAAACATTCAGTACTTC.

J is TRBJ2-2 and V is TRBV29-1; possible D gene TRBD2, 5 bases. CDR3 length equals 14 residues. V was cut by 5 bases and J by 0 bases, with 10 bases left in between. CDR1 is SQVTM, CDR2 ANQGSEA, per germline. The chain's CDR3 is CSVLTGTNTGELFF. DNA of the CDR3: TGCAGCGTTCTCACCGGGACGAACACCGGGGAGCTGTTTTTT.

The gene calls are TRBV28 and TRBJ2-5, with D possibly matching TRBD1 (5 bases). The length of the CDR3 is 13 residues. Trimming took off 2 bases at V and 7 bases at J, with 11 bases between the two ends. Germline V lookup: CDR1 MDHEN, CDR2 SYDVKM. Here the CDR3 reads CASSLRGGGTQYF. CDR3 sequence (DNA): TGTGCCAGCAGTTTAAGGGGCGGCGGGACCCAGTACTTC.

In DNA form, the CDR3 reads TGTGCCATCAGTGGCTTAGGACTAGCGGCGACAGATACGCAGTATTTT. The encoded protein is CAISGLGLAATDTQYF. The rearrangement uses TRBV10-3 and TRBJ2-3, with 10 bases fitting TRBD2. V dropped 4 bases and J dropped 3; count of bases not matched to a gene: 7. The germline V gene encodes CDR1 ENHRY and CDR2 SYGVKD. The CDR3 has 16 residues.